These 32 T cell receptor beta chains came from one sample sequenced in a study of CD4 T cells in relation to SARS-CoV-2 and coronaviruses. The unexposed donors gave CD4+ T cells in about 2010-2019, prior to COVID-19. Isolation of CD4+ T cells took place after less than 11 days in culture. Their antigens remain unidentified. Profiling relied on immunoSEQ multiplex PCR, and the TCRdb table lists in-frame clones only, not all of them. The sample has tens of thousands of clones, around 76% seen once. Sequencing was carried out using CD4+ T cells from PBMCs, cultured in vitro. The receptors come from a human donor in good health.

This chain joins TRBV12-3 or TRBV12-4 and TRBJ2-7; the D gene is possibly TRBD1 (6 bases). This CDR3 is built from 13 residues. The V end lost 4 bases, the J end lost 2 bases, and 9 bases lay between the germline ends. The CDR3 sequence: CASSSPGAYEQYF. DNA for the CDR3: TGTGCCAGCAGTTCCCCAGGGGCCTACGAGCAGTACTTC.

The rearrangement links TRBV19 to TRBJ1-1, with 7 positions matching TRBD1. The J segment lost 0 bases and the V segment lost 5 bases, leaving 0 bases of the junction unmatched. CDR1 and CDR2 from the germline V gene are LNHDA and SQIVND (reference sequence). This CDR3 is 13 amino acids long. The CDR3 DNA reads as TGTGCCAGTAGTGGACAGGTGAACACTGAAGCTTTCTTT. It codes for CASSGQVNTEAFF. The full variable domain, in which reference TRBV19 and TRBJ1-1 provide the parts outside the CDR3, is DGGITQSPKYLFRKEGQNVTLSCEQNLNHDAMYWYRQDPGQGLRLIYYSQIVNDFQKGDIAEGYSVSREKKESFPLTVTSAQKNPTAFYLCASSGQVNTEAFFGQGTRLTVV.

This rearrangement joins TRBV5-6 to TRBJ1-2; 11 positions match TRBD1. The CDR3 runs 16 residues. Looked up from germline, CDR1 is SGHDT and CDR2 is YYEEEE. Germline trimming cut 5 bases from V and 7 bases from J; bases unmatched to any gene: 13. The CDR3 DNA sequence: TGTGCCAGCAGTTTAACCGGGACAGGGGGTTTCGGTGGCTACACCTTC. Its protein is CASSLTGTGGFGGYTF.

V and J are TRBV3-1 (or the pseudogene TRBV3-2) and TRBJ1-1; D unresolved. V lost 1 base, J lost 1 base, and 10 bases lay in between. The CDR3 is 15 residues long. Germline values: CDR1 LGHDT, CDR2 YNNKEL (reference sequence). The CDR3 DNA is TGTGCCAGCAGCCAAGGAAGAAACACGAACACTGAAGCTTTCTTT. As protein: CASSQGRNTNTEAFF.

The chain joins TRBV7-8 to TRBJ2-3, with TRBD2 matching over 15 bases. Germline trimming cut 5 bases from V and 5 bases from J; bases unmatched to any gene: 11. Germline CDR1 is SGHVS and CDR2 is FQNEAQ. The CDR3 sequence is 18 residues long. The CDR3 sequence: CASSRGLAGGPSRDTQYF. CDR3 nucleotides: TGTGCCAGCAGCCGAGGACTAGCGGGAGGGCCCTCGAGAGATACGCAGTATTTT.

In nucleotides, the CDR3 is TGTGCCAGCAGCTCCTGGACTAGCGGGAGGAATACAGATACGCAGTATTTT. Amino acids: CASSSWTSGRNTDTQYF. The rearrangement uses TRBV3-1 (or the pseudogene TRBV3-2) and TRBJ2-3, with 14 bases that match TRBD2. With V trimmed by 5 bases and J by 3 bases, 7 bases remained unmatched. CDR1 is LGHDT and CDR2 is YNNKEL in the germline V gene (reference sequence). This CDR3 has 17 residues.

The V and J genes are TRBV6-5 and TRBJ1-2; TRBD1 matches at 7 bases. The J segment lost 0 bases and the V segment lost 5 bases, leaving 6 bases of the junction unmatched. The CDR3 length is 15 residues. Per germline, CDR1 MNHEY and CDR2 SVGAGI. The CDR3 nucleotides read TGTGCCAGCAGTCGAGGGACAGTAACTAACTATGGCTACACCTTC. Amino acids: CASSRGTVTNYGYTF.

The V and J genes are TRBV9 and TRBJ2-3; unclear D gene. The CDR3 is 13 amino acids. CDR1 and CDR2 (germline): SGDLS, YYNGEE. Trimming pared 3 bases from V and 5 bases from J, leaving 10 bases between. This chain's CDR3 is CASSANTLDTQYF. CDR3 bases: TGTGCCAGCAGCGCAAATACCTTAGATACGCAGTATTTT.

The chain carries TRBV9 and TRBJ2-7; perhaps TRBD2 as D (5 bases). Trimming took off 2 bases at V and 3 bases at J, with 21 bases between the two ends. This CDR3 spans 17 amino acids. CDR1 is SGDLS and CDR2 is YYNGEE in the germline V gene. The CDR3 protein is CASSVVNRGKEGYEQYF. CDR3 DNA: TGTGCCAGCAGCGTCGTAAACCGGGGTAAGGAAGGCTACGAGCAGTACTTC.

This clone was counted a few times. The chain joins TRBV7-2 to TRBJ1-2; possible D gene TRBD1, 5 bases. The V end lost 5 bases, the J end lost 3 bases, and 10 bases lay between the germline ends. The CDR3 consists of 13 residues. Germline CDR1 reads SGHTA; CDR2 reads FQGNSA. For the CDR3, the DNA is TGTGCCAGCAGCCCTGACAGTTACTATGGCTACACCTTC. It specifies CASSPDSYYGYTF.

This sequence joins TRBV19 and TRBJ2-1; 7 bases are shared with TRBD2. This CDR3 comprises 17 residues. Per germline, CDR1 LNHDA and CDR2 SQIVND (reference sequence). V lost 1 base, J lost 9 bases, and 15 bases stayed unmatched. CDR3 DNA: TGTGCCAGTAGTATAGGTCTAAGCGGGGCTCTCGAGGGTGAGCAGTTCTTC. Protein sequence: CASSIGLSGALEGEQFF.

Only a few counts were recorded for this clone. The J gene is TRBJ1-3, the V gene TRBV3-1 (or the pseudogene TRBV3-2); TRBD1 matches at 9 bases. The CDR3 totals 14 residues. Germline CDR1 LGHDT, CDR2 YNNKEL (reference sequence). After removal of 4 bases from V and 6 bases from J, the junction contained 4 bases not matched to a gene. CDR3 nucleotide sequence: TGTGCCAGCAGCCGCCGACAGGGGGAAAACACCATATATTTT. As protein: CASSRRQGENTIYF.

This chain connects TRBV27 to TRBJ2-1, with TRBD2 matching over 9 bases. The junction had 2 bases not matched to a gene; V was cut back by 3 bases and J by 5 bases. There are 14 residues in the CDR3. Germline V gene lookup returns CDR1 MNHEY and CDR2 SMNVEV (reference sequence). The CDR3 reads CASSLASGNNEQFF. Written as DNA, the CDR3 is TGTGCCAGCAGTTTGGCTAGCGGGAACAATGAGCAGTTCTTC.

The chain uses TRBV6-2 or TRBV6-3 and TRBJ1-1; D is uncertain. The CDR3 extends over 14 amino acids. Germline CDR1 MNHEY, CDR2 SVGEGT. The V end lost 0 bases, the J end lost 3 bases, and 8 bases lay between the germline ends. CDR3: CASSYSKSDTEAFF. In DNA form, the CDR3 reads TGTGCCAGCAGTTACTCGAAATCAGACACTGAAGCTTTCTTT.

The V call is TRBV12-5, the J call TRBJ1-5, with 10 bases lining up with TRBD1. The CDR3 is 18 amino acids. CDR1 is LGHNT, CDR2 FRNRAP, per germline. Losses at the gene ends were 6 bases for V and 5 bases for J; bases not matched to a gene: 16. CDR3 sequence reads: CASGRGQGRDLEDQPQHF. CDR3 DNA: TGTGCTAGTGGCCGGGGACAGGGGAGAGACTTAGAGGATCAGCCCCAGCATTTT.

This clone appeared once. The gene calls are TRBV12-3 or TRBV12-4 and TRBJ2-4; possible D gene TRBD2, 5 bases. V gave up 9 bases and J gave up 8 bases, with 17 bases separating them. This CDR3 has 13 residues. Here the CDR3 DNA reads TGTGCCAGTCGGGCGGGTGGATGGGACATTCAGTACTTC. The encoded protein is CASRAGGWDIQYF.

In this sample, this clone turned up a few times. J is TRBJ2-1 and V is TRBV10-3; 12 positions agree with TRBD2. V was pared by 11 bases and J by 2 bases, with 4 bases of the junction left unmatched. Germline lookup yields CDR1 ENHRY and CDR2 SYGVKD. The CDR3 runs 14 residues. Here the CDR3 DNA reads TGTGCCTCTAGCGGGAGGGTTCCCTACAATGAGCAGTTCTTC. Translating it yields CASSGRVPYNEQFF.

The rearrangement uses TRBV7-8 and TRBJ2-2, with TRBD2 matching over 10 bases. The CDR3 has 16 residues. The junction had 3 bases not matched to a gene; V was cut back by 5 bases and J by 0 bases. Germline V gene sequence: CDR1 SGHVS, CDR2 FQNEAQ. CDR3 in DNA: TGTGCCAGCAGCGCACTAGCGGGGACGAACACCGGGGAGCTGTTTTTT. Encoded protein: CASSALAGTNTGELFF.

The genes are TRBV3-1 (or the pseudogene TRBV3-2) and TRBJ2-7; TRBD1 matches at 8 bases. CDR1 is LGHDT and CDR2 is YNNKEL in the germline V gene (reference sequence). The J segment lost 5 bases and the V segment lost 2 bases, leaving 5 bases of the junction unmatched. CDR3 size: 14 residues. CDR3 bases: TGTGCCAGCAGCCAATGGACAGGGCGACACGAGCAGTACTTC. Translating gives CASSQWTGRHEQYF.

This clone showed up just once. The V call is TRBV7-9, the J call TRBJ2-1, with 9 bases fitting TRBD2. Unmatched junction bases numbered 0, after V lost 4 bases and J lost 2 bases. This CDR3 contains 14 residues. The germline V gene has CDR1 SEHNR and CDR2 FQNEAQ (reference sequence). The CDR3 bases are TGTGCCAGCAGCTCTAGCGGGACCTACAATGAGCAGTTCTTC. It encodes CASSSSGTYNEQFF.

The chain joins TRBV30 to TRBJ2-5; 14 nucleotides agree with TRBD2. Germline CDR1 reads GTSNPN; CDR2 reads SVGIG (reference sequence). V lost 2 bases and J lost 7; bases outside the gene matches: 6. The CDR3 has 15 residues. CDR3 coding DNA: TGTGCCTGGAGTACTGGGACTAGCGGGAGTGGGACCCAGTACTTC. Translating it yields CAWSTGTSGSGTQYF.

The chain employs TRBV7-2 and TRBJ1-2; no clear D gene. V gave up 5 bases and J gave up 5 bases, with 12 bases separating them. The CDR3 runs 13 residues. The germline CDR1 and CDR2 sequences are SGHTA and FQGNSA. The CDR3 DNA sequence: TGTGCCAGCAGCCCCGGACGTGAATATGGCTACACCTTC. Its translation: CASSPGREYGYTF.

CDR3 amino acids: CASRRGQGWETQYF. The DNA of the CDR3 is TGTGCCAGTAGGCGGGGTCAGGGATGGGAGACCCAGTACTTC. V gene TRBV19 combines with J gene TRBJ2-5, with D possibly being TRBD2 (6 bases). The CDR3 covers 14 residues. The V gene's germline CDR1 is LNHDA and CDR2 SQIVND (reference sequence). The ends were cut back, 6 bases at V and 5 bases at J, with 16 bases in the middle.

The chain recombines TRBV5-1 with TRBJ2-1, with 10 positions matching TRBD2. V shed 1 base and J 3 bases; nucleotides not matched to a gene: 7. The CDR3 runs 17 residues. Germline V lookup: CDR1 SGHRS, CDR2 YFSETQ. The DNA for the CDR3 is TGCGCCAGCAGCTTGTTATCTAGCGGGGGCAACTACAATGAGCAGTTCTTC. It encodes CASSLLSSGGNYNEQFF.

The chain links TRBV5-8 to TRBJ2-5, with TRBD2 matching over 7 bases. CDR1 SGHTS and CDR2 YDEGEE come from the germline V gene. V lost 1 base to trimming and J lost 3 bases; unmatched junction nucleotides: 9. This CDR3 region has 16 residues. The CDR3 region is CASSLLSWTREETQYF. The CDR3 region has the DNA TGTGCCAGCAGCTTGTTATCCTGGACTAGAGAAGAGACCCAGTACTTC. The complete variable domain, with remaining parts taken from reference TRBV5-8 and TRBJ2-5, reads EAGVTQSPTHLIKTRGQQATLRCSPISGHTSVYWYQQALGLGLQFLLWYDEGEERNRGNFPPRFSGRQFPNYSSELNVNALELEDSALYLCASSLLSWTREETQYFGPGTRLLVL.

This rearrangement joins TRBV7-2 to TRBJ1-5; 7 bases are a match to TRBD1. The CDR3 loop spans 16 amino acids. Per germline, CDR1 SGHTA and CDR2 FQGNSA. The trim removed 2 bases at V and 4 bases at J, leaving 8 bases unmatched. CDR3 loop: CASSLTAGQLNQPQHF. Here the CDR3 DNA reads TGTGCCAGCAGCTTAACTGCGGGACAGCTTAATCAGCCCCAGCATTTT.

This chain links TRBV7-2 with TRBJ2-7, with a tentative D call TRBD2 (5 bases). The ends were cut back, 5 bases at V and 6 bases at J, with 11 bases in the middle. CDR1 and CDR2 (germline): SGHTA, FQGNSA. This CDR3 region has 12 residues. In DNA form, the CDR3 reads TGTGCCAGCAGCCCCGACTACGCCGAGCAGTACTTC. This encodes CASSPDYAEQYF.

The chain couples TRBV7-2 to TRBJ2-2; no reliable D call. The CDR3 is 15 residues long. Trimming cost V 1 base and J 2 bases, with 8 bases left between them. Germline lookup yields CDR1 SGHTA and CDR2 FQGNSA. As DNA, the CDR3 is TGTGCCAGCAGCTTAGGCAGGATAAACACCGGGGAGCTGTTTTTT. This encodes CASSLGRINTGELFF. Combining the CDR3 with reference TRBV7-2 and TRBJ2-2 gives the whole variable domain GAGVSQSPSNKVTEKGKDVELRCDPISGHTALYWYRQSLGQGLEFLIYFQGNSAPDKSGLPSDRFSAERTGGSVSTLTIQRTQQEDSAVYLCASSLGRINTGELFFGEGSRLTVL.

This chain connects TRBV5-1 to TRBJ2-7; D might be TRBD1 (5 bases). Germline-derived CDR1 and CDR2 are SGHRS and YFSETQ. The V end lost 0 bases, the J end lost 2 bases, and 12 bases lay between the germline ends. This CDR3 spans 15 amino acids. CDR3 coding DNA: TGCGCCAGCAGCTTGGACCAGGGCAGCCCCTACGAGCAGTACTTC. This gives the protein CASSLDQGSPYEQYF.

This chain joins TRBV6-5 and TRBJ2-7, with D maybe TRBD1 (6 bases). The V gene lost 0 bases and the J gene lost 3 bases, with 15 bases spanning the gap. The CDR3 covers 16 residues. The germline V gene has CDR1 MNHEY and CDR2 SVGAGI. CDR3 sequence: CASSYSITGLFYEQYF. The CDR3 DNA reads TGTGCCAGCAGTTACTCCATAACAGGGTTGTTCTACGAGCAGTACTTC.

This clone has only a few counts. This chain uses TRBV2 with TRBJ1-1; D is ambiguous. Looked up from germline, CDR1 is SNHLY and CDR2 is FYNNEI. This CDR3 spans 12 amino acids. V lost 7 bases and J lost 0, with 6 bases in between. Here the CDR3 DNA reads TGTGCCAGCATTCTCTTGAACACTGAAGCTTTCTTT. Amino acids: CASILLNTEAFF.

For the CDR3, the DNA is TGTGCCAGCAGCCGGACTAGCGGGGCCTACGAGCAGTACTTC. It specifies CASSRTSGAYEQYF. V gene TRBV6-2 or TRBV6-3 combines with J gene TRBJ2-7; 12 bases align to TRBD2. Looked up from germline, CDR1 is MNHEY and CDR2 is SVGEGT. The CDR3 length is 14 residues. The V segment lost 6 bases and the J segment 2 bases; nucleotides outside the gene matches: 2.